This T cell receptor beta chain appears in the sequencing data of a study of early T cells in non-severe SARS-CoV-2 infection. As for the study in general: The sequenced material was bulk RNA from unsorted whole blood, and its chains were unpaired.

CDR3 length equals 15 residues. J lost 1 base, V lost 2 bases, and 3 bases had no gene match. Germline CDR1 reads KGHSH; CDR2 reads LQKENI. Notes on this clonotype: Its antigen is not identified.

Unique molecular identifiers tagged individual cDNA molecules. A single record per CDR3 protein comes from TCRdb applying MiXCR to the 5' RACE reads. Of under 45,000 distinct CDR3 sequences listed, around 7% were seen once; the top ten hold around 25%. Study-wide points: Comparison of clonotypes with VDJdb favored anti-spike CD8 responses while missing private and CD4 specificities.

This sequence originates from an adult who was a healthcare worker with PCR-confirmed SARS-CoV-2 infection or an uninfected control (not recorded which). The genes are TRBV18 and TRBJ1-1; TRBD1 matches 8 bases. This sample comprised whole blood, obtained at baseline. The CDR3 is CASSPIGQGNTEAFF. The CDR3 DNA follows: TGTGCCAGCTCACCAATAGGACAGGGGAACACTGAAGCTTTCTTT.